The entry below describes one TCR beta chain. It lacks a known antigen. Base qualities are not recorded, but no much larger clone differs from it by a single base. The record originates from a study of T cell changes during pregnancy in multiple sclerosis (dated by TCRdb to the late 2010s). At the level of the whole study: Changes in the T cell repertoire over the course of pregnancy were examined in this study in women with multiple sclerosis.

V is reduced by 7 bases and J by 3 bases, leaving a spacing of 10 bases between them. CDR1 and CDR2 are read off the germline V gene (reference sequence) as LNHNV and YYDKDF. The CDR3 spans 13 residues, from the cysteine through the phenylalanine. The retained sequence is limited to the CDR3, 39 bases, with the frame set at the first base. Libraries came from the immunoSEQ multiplex PCR assay. TCRdb mirrors the immuneACCESS table, restricted to in-frame sequences. Some clones are absent from its copies; in checked studies, under half trace to an unresolved V gene, and the reason for the others is unknown. The sample table contains around 80,000 clones; only one count was recorded for about 91% of them. The ten largest clonotypes hold around 3% of the sample.

The sequence joins TRBV15 to TRBJ1-3; TRBD1 is a possible D gene, resting on 5 matching bases. The source was peripheral blood, collected before pregnancy. This receptor was taken from a female donor with multiple sclerosis, enrolled in a pregnancy study. The DNA sequence follows: TGTGCCACCACCGGGGGAGTTGGAAACACCATATATTTT. Its protein reads: CATTGGVGNTIYF.